This TCR beta chain was obtained from a study of blood T cell repertoires in COVID-19. Study context: From T cells, B-cell-depleted T cells, or PBMCs came the material, which was cDNA or gDNA.

Germline CDR1 is SGHNT and CDR2 is YYREEE (reference sequence). The CDR3 is 13 residues long. V lost 3 bases, J lost 7 bases, and 8 bases lay in between. This clone has only a few counts. The authors' processing: Reference gene primer amplification gave nucleated cell count estimates. The data were produced by immunoSEQ multiplex PCR, yet TCRdb's version contains in-frame clones alone and is incomplete. The V and J calls and clone size come from that table; D and trimming were worked out from the DNA. This table holds fewer than 250,000 clones, around four fifths found once. Source material: peripheral blood. V and J are TRBV5-4 and TRBJ1-6; maybe TRBD1 (5 bases). This TCR was recovered from a woman aged 55-70 years with active or convalescent COVID-19. The CDR3 coding sequence is TGTGCCAGCAGCTCACGACAGAATTCACCCCTCCACTTT. Its translation is CASSSRQNSPLHF.